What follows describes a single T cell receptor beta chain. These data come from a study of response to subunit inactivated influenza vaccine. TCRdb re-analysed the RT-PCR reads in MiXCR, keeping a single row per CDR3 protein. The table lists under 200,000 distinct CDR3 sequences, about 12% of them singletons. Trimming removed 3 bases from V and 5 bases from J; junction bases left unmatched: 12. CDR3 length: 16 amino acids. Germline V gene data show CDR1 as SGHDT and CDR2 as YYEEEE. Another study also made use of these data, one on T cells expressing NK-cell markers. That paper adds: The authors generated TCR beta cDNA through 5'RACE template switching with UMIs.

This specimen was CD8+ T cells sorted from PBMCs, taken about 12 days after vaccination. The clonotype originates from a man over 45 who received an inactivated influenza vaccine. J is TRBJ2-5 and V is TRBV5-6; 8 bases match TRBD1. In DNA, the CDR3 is TGTGCCAGCAGCTCCCCCTGGACAGGGTTTGGCGAGACCCAGTACTTC. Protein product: CASSSPWTGFGETQYF.